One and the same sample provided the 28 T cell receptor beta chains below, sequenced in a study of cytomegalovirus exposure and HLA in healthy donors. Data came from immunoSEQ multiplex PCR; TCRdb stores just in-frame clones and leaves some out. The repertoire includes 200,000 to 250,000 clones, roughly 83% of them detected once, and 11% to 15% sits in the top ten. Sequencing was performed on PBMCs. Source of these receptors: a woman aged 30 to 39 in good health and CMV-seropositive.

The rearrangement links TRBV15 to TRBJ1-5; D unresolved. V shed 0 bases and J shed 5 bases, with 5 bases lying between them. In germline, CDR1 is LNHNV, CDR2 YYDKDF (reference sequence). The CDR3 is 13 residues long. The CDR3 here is CATSRDLDQPQHF. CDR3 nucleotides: TGTGCCACCAGCAGAGATTTGGATCAGCCCCAGCATTTT.

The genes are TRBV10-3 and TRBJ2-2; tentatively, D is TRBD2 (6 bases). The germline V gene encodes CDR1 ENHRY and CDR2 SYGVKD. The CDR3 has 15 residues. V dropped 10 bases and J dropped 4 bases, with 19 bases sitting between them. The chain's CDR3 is CATVNPGAGTGELFF. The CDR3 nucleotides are TGTGCCACCGTTAATCCGGGAGCTGGCACCGGGGAGCTGTTTTTT.

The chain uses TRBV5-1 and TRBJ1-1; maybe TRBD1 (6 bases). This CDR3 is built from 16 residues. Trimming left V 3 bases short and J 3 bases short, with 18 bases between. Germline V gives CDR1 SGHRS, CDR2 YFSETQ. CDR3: CASSSVRDNGHTEAFF. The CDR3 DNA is TGCGCCAGCAGCTCAGTCCGGGACAACGGACACACTGAAGCTTTCTTT.

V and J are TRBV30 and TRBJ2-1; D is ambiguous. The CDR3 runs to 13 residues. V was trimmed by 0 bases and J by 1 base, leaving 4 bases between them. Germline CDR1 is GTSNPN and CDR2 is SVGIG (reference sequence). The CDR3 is CAWSVTSYNEQFF. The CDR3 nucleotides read TGTGCCTGGAGTGTAACATCCTACAATGAGCAGTTCTTC.

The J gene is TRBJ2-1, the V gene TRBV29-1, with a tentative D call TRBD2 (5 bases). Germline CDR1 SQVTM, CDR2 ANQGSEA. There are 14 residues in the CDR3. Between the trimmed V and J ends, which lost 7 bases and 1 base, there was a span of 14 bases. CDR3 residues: CSGSLSGSYNEQFF. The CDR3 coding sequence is TGCAGCGGCTCTCTGTCGGGGTCCTACAATGAGCAGTTCTTC.

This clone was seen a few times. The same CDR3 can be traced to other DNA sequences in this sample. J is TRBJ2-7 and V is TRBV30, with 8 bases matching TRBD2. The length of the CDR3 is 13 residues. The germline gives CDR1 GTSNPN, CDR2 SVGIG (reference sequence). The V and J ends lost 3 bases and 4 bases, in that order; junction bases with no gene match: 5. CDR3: CAWRVAGPYEQYF. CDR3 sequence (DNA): TGTGCCTGGAGGGTAGCGGGACCTTACGAGCAGTACTTC.

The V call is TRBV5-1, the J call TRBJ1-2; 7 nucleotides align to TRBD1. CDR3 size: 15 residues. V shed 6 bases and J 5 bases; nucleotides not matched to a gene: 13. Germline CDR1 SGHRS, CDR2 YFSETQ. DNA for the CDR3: TGCGCCAGCACCGACGCGACAGGGAGCCTATATGGCTACACCTTC. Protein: CASTDATGSLYGYTF.

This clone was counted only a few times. The CDR3 nucleotides read TGTGCCAGCAGTTACTCTAACAGGGCTGGAAACACCATATATTTT. Amino acid sequence: CASSYSNRAGNTIYF. This rearrangement joins TRBV6-5 to TRBJ1-3; tentatively, D is TRBD1 (6 bases). The length of the CDR3 is 15 residues. Trimming took off 0 bases at V and 2 bases at J, with 8 bases between the two ends. From germline, CDR1 is MNHEY and CDR2 SVGAGI.

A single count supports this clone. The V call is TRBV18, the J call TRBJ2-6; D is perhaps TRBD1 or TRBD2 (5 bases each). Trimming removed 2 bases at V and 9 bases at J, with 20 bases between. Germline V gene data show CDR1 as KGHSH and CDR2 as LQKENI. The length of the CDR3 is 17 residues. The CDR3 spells CASSPTPYQGGSNVLTF. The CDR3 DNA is TGTGCCAGCTCACCAACACCGTACCAGGGTGGGAGCAACGTCCTGACTTTC.

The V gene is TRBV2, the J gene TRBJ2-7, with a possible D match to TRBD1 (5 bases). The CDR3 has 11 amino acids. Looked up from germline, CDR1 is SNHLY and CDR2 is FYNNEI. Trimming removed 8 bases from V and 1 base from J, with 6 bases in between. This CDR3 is CASSGSYEQYF. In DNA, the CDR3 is TGTGCCAGCTCAGGGTCCTACGAGCAGTACTTC.

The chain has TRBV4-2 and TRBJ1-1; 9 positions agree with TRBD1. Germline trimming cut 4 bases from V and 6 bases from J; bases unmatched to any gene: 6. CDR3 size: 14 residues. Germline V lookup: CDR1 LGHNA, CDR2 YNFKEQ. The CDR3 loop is CASSRRDRVSEAFF. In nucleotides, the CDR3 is TGTGCCAGCAGCCGGAGGGACAGGGTGTCTGAAGCTTTCTTT.

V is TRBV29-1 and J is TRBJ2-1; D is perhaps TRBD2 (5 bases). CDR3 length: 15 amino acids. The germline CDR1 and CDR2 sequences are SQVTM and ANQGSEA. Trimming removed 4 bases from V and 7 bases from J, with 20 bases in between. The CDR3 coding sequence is TGCAGCGTTGGGAGTAGCACGATCCGGAGGAATGAGCAGTTCTTC. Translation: CSVGSSTIRRNEQFF.

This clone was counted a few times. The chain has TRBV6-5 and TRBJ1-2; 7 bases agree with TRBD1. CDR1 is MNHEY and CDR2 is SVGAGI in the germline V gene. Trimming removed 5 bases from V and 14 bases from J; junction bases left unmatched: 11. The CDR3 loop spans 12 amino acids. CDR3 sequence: CASSPPDRRETF. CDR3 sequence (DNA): TGTGCCAGCAGTCCCCCGGACAGGCGTGAAACCTTC.

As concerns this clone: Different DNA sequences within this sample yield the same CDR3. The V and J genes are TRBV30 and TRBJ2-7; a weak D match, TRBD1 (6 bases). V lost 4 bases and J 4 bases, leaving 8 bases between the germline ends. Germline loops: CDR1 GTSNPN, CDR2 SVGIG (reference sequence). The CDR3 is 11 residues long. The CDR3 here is CAWNQGYEQYF. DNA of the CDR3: TGTGCCTGGAATCAGGGGTACGAGCAGTACTTC.

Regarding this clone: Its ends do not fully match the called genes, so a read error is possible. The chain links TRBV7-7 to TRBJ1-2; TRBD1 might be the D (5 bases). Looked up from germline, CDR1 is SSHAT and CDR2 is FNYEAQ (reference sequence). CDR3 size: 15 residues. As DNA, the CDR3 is TGTGCTAGCAGCCCCCTCCCCTGGGACCTCTATGGCTACACCTTC. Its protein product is CASSPLPWDLYGYTF.

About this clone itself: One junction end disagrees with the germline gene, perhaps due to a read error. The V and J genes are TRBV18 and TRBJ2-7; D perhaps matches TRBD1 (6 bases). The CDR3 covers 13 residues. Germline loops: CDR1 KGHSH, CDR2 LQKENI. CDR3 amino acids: CASSPASETGFKF. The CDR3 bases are TGTGCCAGCTCACCGGCTTCCGAGACAGGTTTTAAGTTC.

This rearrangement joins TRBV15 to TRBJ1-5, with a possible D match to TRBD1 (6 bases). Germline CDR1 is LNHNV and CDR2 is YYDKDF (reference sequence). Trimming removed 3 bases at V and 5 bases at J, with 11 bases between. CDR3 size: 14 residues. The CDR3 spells CATSSLRGDQPQHF. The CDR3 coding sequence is TGTGCCACCAGCAGCCTTAGGGGGGATCAGCCCCAGCATTTT. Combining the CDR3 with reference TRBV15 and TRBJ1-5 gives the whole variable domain DAMVIQNPRYQVTQFGKPVTLSCSQTLNHNVMYWYQQKSSQAPKLLFHYYDKDFNNEADTPDNFQSRRPNTSFCFLDIRSPGLGDTAMYLCATSSLRGDQPQHFGDGTRLSIL.

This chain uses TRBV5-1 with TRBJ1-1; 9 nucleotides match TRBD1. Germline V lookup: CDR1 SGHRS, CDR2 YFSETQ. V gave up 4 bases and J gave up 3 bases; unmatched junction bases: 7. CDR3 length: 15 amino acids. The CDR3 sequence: CASSLGQGRDTEAFF. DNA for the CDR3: TGCGCCAGCAGCCTAGGACAGGGGCGAGACACTGAAGCTTTCTTT.

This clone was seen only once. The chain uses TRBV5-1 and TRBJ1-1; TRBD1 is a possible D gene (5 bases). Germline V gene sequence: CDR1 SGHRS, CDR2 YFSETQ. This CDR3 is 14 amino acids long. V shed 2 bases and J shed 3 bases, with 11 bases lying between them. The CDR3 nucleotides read TGCGCCAGCAGCTTACGGGGGACGGACACTGAAGCTTTCTTT. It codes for CASSLRGTDTEAFF.

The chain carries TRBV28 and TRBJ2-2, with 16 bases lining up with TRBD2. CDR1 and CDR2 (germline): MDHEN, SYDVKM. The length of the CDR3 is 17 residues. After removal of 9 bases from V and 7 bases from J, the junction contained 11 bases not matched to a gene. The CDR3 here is CASLPGLAGGPDGELFF. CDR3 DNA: TGTGCCAGTCTTCCGGGACTAGCGGGAGGGCCGGACGGGGAGCTGTTTTTT.

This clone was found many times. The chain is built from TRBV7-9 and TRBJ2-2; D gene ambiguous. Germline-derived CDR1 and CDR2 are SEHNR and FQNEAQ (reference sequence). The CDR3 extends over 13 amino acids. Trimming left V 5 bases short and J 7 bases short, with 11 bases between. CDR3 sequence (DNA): TGTGCCAGCAGCCTAATAGTGGACGGGGAGCTGTTTTTT. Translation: CASSLIVDGELFF.

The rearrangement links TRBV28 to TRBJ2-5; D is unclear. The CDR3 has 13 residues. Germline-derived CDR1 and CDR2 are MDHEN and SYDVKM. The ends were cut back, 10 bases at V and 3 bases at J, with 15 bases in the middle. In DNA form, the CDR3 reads TGTGCCACAGGAGTCCGGAATAAAGAGACCCAGTACTTC. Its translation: CATGVRNKETQYF.

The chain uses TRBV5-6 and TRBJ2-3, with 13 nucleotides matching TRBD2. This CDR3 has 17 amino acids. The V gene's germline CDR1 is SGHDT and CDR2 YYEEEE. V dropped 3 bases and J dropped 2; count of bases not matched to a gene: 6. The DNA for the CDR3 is TGTGCCAGCAGCTCAAGGACTAGCGGGAGCCACACAGATACGCAGTATTTT. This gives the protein CASSSRTSGSHTDTQYF.

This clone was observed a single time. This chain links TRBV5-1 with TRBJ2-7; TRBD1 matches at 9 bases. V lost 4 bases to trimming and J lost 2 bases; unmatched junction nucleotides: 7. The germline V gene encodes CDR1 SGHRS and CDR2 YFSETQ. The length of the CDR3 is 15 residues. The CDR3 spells CASSAGQGRTYEQYF. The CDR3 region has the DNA TGCGCCAGCAGCGCGGGACAGGGAAGAACCTACGAGCAGTACTTC.

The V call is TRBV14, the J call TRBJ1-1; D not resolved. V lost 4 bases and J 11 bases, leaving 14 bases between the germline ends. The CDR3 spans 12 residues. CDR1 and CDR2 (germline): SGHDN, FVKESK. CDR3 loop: CASSPSGLRAFF. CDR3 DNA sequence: TGTGCCAGCAGCCCCTCAGGTTTAAGGGCTTTCTTT.

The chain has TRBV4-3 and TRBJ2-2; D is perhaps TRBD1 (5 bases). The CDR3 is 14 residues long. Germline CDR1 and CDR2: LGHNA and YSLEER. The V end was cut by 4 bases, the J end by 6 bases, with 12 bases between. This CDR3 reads CASSPTSGSGELFF. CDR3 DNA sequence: TGCGCCAGCAGCCCAACCTCAGGGTCCGGGGAGCTGTTTTTT.

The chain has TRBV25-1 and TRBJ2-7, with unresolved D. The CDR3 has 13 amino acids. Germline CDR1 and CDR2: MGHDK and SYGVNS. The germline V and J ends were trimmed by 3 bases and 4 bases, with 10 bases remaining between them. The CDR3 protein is CASSDPQLYEQYF. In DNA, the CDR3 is TGTGCCAGCAGTGATCCCCAGCTATACGAGCAGTACTTC.

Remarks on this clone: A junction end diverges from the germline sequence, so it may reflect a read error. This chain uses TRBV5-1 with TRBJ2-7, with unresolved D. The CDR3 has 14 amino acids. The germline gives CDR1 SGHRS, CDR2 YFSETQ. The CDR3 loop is CASSLVYGTYKQYF. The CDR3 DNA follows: TGCGCCAGCAGCTTGGTATACGGTACCTACAAGCAGTACTTC.